This TCR beta chain was recorded in a study of blood T cell repertoires in COVID-19. Turning to the study itself: The cDNA or gDNA used as material had been derived from T cells, B-cell-depleted T cells, or PBMCs.

Germline-derived CDR1 and CDR2 are MNHNS and SASEGT. V shed 0 bases and J 8 bases; nucleotides not matched to a gene: 4. This CDR3 contains 14 residues. This table comes from immunoSEQ multiplex PCR, and its TCRdb copy is limited to in-frame clones, with some not included. The repertoire holds about 130,000 clones, with 75% to 85% as singletons. The source of this sequence is a woman in her 70s with COVID-19, enrolled during active disease. Sequencing was performed on peripheral blood. The J gene is TRBJ1-2, the V gene TRBV6-1; 9 bases are a match to TRBD1. CDR3 region: CASSEARQGGGYTF. Written as DNA, the CDR3 is TGTGCCAGCAGTGAAGCGAGACAGGGGGGAGGCTACACCTTC.